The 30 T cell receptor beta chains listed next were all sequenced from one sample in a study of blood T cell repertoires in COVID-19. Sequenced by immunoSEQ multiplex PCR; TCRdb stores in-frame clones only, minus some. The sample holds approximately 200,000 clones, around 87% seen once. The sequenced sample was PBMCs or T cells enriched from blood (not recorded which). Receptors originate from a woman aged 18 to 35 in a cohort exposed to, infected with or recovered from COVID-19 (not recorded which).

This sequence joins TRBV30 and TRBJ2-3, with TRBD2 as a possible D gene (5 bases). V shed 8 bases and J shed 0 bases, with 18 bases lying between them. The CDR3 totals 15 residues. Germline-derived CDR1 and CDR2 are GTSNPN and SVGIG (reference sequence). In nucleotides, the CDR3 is TGTGCCGGAAACTTAGCGACCTCTAGCACAGATACGCAGTATTTT. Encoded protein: CAGNLATSSTDTQYF.

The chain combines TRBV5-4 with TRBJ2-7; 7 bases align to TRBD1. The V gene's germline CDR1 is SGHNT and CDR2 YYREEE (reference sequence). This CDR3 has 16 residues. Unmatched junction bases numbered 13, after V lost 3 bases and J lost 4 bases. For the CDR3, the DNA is TGTGCCAGCAGCTGGAAATCCGGGACAGTTAGTTACGAGCAGTACTTC. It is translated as CASSWKSGTVSYEQYF.

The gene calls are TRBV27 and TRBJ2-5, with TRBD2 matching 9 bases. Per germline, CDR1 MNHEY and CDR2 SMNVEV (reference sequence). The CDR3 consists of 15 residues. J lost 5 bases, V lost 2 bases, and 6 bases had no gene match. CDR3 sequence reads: CASSLGASGTETQYF. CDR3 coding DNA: TGTGCCAGCAGTTTAGGGGCTAGCGGGACGGAGACCCAGTACTTC.

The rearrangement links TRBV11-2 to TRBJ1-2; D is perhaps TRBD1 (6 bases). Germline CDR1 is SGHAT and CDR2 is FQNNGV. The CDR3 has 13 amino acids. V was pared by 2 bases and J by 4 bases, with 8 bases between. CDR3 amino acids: CASSLRGIYGYTF. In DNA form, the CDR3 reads TGTGCCAGCAGCTTAAGGGGGATCTATGGCTACACCTTC.

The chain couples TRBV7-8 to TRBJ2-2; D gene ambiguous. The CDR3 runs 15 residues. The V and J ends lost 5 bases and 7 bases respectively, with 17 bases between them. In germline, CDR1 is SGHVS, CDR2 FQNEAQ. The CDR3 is CASSPLLGSSGELFF. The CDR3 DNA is TGTGCCAGCAGCCCGCTTTTGGGCTCGAGCGGGGAGCTGTTTTTT.

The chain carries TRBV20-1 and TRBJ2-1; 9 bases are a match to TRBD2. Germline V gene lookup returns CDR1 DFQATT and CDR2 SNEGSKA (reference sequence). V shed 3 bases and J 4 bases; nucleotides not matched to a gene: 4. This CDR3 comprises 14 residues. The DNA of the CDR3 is TGCAGTGCTAGTAGCGGGAGTCGGTACAATGAGCAGTTCTTC. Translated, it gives CSASSGSRYNEQFF.

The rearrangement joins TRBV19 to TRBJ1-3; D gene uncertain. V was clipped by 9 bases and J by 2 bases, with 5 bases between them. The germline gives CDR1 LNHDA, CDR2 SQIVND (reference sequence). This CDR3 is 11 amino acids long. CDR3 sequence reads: CASAAGNTIYF. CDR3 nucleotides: TGTGCCAGCGCAGCTGGAAACACCATATATTTT.

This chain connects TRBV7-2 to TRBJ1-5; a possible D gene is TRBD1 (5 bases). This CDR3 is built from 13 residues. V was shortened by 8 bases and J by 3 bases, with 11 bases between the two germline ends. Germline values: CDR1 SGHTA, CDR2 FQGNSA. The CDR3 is CASSWGPNQPQHF. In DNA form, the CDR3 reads TGTGCCAGCTCGTGGGGCCCCAATCAGCCCCAGCATTTT.

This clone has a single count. CDR3 coding DNA: TGTGCCAGCAGCTTACAGGTCGGTGGAAACACCATATATTTT. Its translation is CASSLQVGGNTIYF. The rearrangement joins TRBV7-2 to TRBJ1-3; no clear D gene. This CDR3 region has 14 residues. The germline V gene encodes CDR1 SGHTA and CDR2 FQGNSA. Trimming took off 2 bases at V and 3 bases at J, with 8 bases between the two ends.

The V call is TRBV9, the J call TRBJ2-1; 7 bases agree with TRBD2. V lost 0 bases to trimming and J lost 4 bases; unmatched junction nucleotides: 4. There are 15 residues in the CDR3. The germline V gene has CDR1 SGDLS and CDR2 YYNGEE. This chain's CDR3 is CASSVGTGGYNEQFF. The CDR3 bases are TGTGCCAGCAGCGTAGGGACGGGGGGATACAATGAGCAGTTCTTC.

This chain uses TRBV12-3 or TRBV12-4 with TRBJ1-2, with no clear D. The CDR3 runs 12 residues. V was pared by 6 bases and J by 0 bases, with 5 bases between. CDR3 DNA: TGTGCCAGCAGAGGAGCTAACTATGGCTACACCTTC. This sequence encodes CASRGANYGYTF.

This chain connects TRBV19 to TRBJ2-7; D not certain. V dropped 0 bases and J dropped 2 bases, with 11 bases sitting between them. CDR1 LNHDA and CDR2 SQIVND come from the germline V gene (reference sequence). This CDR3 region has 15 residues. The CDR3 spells CASSIDGSQTYEQYF. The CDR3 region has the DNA TGTGCCAGTAGTATAGACGGTAGCCAAACCTACGAGCAGTACTTC.

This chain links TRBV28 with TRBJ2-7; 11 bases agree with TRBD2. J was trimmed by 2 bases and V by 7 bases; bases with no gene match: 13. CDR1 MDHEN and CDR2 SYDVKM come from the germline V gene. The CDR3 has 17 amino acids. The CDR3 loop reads CASTHDLAGGPTYEQYF. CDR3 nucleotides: TGTGCCAGCACCCATGACCTAGCGGGGGGCCCGACCTACGAGCAGTACTTC.

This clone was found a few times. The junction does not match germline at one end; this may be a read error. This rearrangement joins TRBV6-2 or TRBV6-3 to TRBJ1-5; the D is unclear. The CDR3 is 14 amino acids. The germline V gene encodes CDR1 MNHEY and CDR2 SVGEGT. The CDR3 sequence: CATSPELFPQPQHF. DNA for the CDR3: TGTGCCACCAGTCCGGAGTTATTCCCTCAGCCCCAGCATTTT.

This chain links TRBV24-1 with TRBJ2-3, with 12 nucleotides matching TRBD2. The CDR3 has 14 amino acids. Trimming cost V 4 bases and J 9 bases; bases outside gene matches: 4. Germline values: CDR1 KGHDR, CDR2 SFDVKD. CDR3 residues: CATSEASGRVTQYF. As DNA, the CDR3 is TGTGCCACCAGTGAGGCTAGCGGGAGGGTGACGCAGTATTTT.

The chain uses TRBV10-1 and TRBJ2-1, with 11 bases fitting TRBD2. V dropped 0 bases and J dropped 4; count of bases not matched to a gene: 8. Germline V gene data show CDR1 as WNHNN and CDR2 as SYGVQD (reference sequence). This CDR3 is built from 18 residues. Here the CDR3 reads CASSESRLAGGKYNEQFF. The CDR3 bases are TGCGCCAGCAGTGAGTCGAGGCTAGCGGGGGGAAAGTACAATGAGCAGTTCTTC.

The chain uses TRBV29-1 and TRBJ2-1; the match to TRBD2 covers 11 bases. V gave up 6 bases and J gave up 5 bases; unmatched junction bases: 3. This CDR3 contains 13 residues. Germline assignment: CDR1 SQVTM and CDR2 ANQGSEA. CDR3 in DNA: TGCAGCGTAAGGACTAGCGGGCACAATGAGCAGTTCTTC. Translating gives CSVRTSGHNEQFF.

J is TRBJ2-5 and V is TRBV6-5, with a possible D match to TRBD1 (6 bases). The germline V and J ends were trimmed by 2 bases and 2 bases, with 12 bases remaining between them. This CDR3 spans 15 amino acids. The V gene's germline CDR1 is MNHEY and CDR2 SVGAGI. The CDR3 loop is CASSYEGDGQETQYF. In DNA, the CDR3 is TGTGCCAGCAGTTACGAGGGGGACGGGCAAGAGACCCAGTACTTC.

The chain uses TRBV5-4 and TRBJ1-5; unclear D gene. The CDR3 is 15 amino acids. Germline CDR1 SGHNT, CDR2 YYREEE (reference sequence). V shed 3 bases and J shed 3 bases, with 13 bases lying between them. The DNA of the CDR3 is TGTGCCAGCAGCTCTTTCCCGGGTCCCAATCAGCCCCAGCATTTT. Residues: CASSSFPGPNQPQHF.

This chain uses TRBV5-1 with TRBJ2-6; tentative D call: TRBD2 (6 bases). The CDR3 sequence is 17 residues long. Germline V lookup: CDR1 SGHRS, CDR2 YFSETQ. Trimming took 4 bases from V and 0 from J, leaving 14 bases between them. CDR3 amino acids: CASSAGTGSSGANVLTF. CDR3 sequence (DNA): TGCGCCAGCAGCGCCGGGACTGGGAGCTCTGGGGCCAACGTCCTGACTTTC.

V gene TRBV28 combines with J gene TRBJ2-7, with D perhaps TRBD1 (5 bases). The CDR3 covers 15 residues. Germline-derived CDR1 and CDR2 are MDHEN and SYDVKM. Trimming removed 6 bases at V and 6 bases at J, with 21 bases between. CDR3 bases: TGTGCCAGCAGCCCGCCAAGGGGCGTTTTTACCGAGCAGTACTTC. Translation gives CASSPPRGVFTEQYF. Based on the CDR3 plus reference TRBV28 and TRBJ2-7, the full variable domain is DVKVTQSSRYLVKRTGEKVFLECVQDMDHENMFWYRQDPGLGLRLIYFSYDVKMKEKGDIPEGYSVSREKKERFSLILESASTNQTSMYLCASSPPRGVFTEQYFGPGTRLTVT.

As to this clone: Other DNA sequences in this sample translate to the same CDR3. CDR3 amino acids: CASSLARDTQYF. Written as DNA, the CDR3 is TGCGCCAGCAGCTTGGCGAGAGATACGCAGTATTTT. The J gene is TRBJ2-3, the V gene TRBV5-1, with unresolved D. The germline V gene encodes CDR1 SGHRS and CDR2 YFSETQ. Trimming took off 0 bases at V and 5 bases at J, with 4 bases between the two ends. The CDR3 consists of 12 residues. The variable domain in full, completed from reference TRBV5-1 and TRBJ2-3, reads KAGVTQTPRYLIKTRGQQVTLSCSPISGHRSVSWYQQTPGQGLQFLFEYFSETQRNKGNFPGRFSGRQFSNSRSEMNVSTLELGDSALYLCASSLARDTQYFGPGTRLTVL.

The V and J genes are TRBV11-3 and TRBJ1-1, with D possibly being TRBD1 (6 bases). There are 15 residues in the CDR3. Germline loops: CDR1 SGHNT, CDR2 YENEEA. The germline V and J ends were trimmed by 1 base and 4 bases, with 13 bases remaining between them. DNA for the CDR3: TGTGCCAGCAGCTTAGCAATGGGGGCAGGCACTGAAGCTTTCTTT. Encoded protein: CASSLAMGAGTEAFF. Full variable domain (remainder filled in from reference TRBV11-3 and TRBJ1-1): EAGVVQSPRYKIIEKKQPVAFWCNPISGHNTLYWYLQNLGQGPELLIRYENEEAVDDSQLPKDRFSAERLKGVDSTLKIQPAELGDSAVYLCASSLAMGAGTEAFFGQGTRLTVV.

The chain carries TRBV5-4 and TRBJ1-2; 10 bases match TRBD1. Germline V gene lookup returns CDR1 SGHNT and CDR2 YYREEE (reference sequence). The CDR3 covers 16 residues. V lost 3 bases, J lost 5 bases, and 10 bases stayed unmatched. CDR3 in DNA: TGTGCCAGCAGCTCCACTCCGGGACAGGGGCTTTATGGCTACACCTTC. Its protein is CASSSTPGQGLYGYTF.

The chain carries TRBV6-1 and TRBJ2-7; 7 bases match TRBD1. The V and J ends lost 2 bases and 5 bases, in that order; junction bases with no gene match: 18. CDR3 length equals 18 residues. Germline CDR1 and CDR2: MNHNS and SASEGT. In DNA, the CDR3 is TGTGCCAGCAGTGAATTCCTTGGGGGTTGGACAGGATCGGACGAGCAGTACTTC. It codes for CASSEFLGGWTGSDEQYF.

The CDR3 loop is CASSEAGPGGFGNTIYF. Here the CDR3 DNA reads TGTGCCAGCAGTGAAGCTGGGCCAGGGGGCTTTGGAAACACCATATATTTT. This chain uses TRBV6-1 with TRBJ1-3; 8 bases match TRBD1. Germline CDR1 and CDR2: MNHNS and SASEGT. V lost 0 bases and J lost 3; bases outside the gene matches: 7. This CDR3 is built from 17 residues.

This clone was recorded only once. The CDR3 protein is CASNALNHLHF. The CDR3 nucleotides read TGTGCCAGCAACGCTCTAAACCATCTCCACTTT. The chain employs TRBV2 and TRBJ1-6; D remains unclear. Germline V lookup: CDR1 SNHLY, CDR2 FYNNEI. The CDR3 covers 11 residues. Trimming shortened V by 7 bases and J by 16 bases, and 14 bases separated the two germline ends.

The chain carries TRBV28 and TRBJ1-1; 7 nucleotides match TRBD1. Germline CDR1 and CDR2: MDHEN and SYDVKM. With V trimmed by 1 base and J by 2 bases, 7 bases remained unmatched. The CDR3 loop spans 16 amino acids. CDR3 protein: CASSLYGRDSNTEAFF. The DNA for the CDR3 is TGTGCCAGCAGTTTATACGGGCGGGACAGCAACACTGAAGCTTTCTTT.

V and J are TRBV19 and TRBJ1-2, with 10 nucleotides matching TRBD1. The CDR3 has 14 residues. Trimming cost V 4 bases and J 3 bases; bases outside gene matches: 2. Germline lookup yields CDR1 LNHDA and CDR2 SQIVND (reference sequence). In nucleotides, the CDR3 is TGTGCCAGTAGTACGGGACAGGGGCACTATGGCTACACCTTC. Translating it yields CASSTGQGHYGYTF.

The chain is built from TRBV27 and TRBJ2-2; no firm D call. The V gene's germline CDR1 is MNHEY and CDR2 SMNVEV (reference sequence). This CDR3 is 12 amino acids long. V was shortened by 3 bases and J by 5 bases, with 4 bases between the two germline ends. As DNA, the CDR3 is TGTGCCAGCAGTTTTTTAACCGGGGAGCTGTTTTTT. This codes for CASSFLTGELFF.